This is a list of T cell receptor beta chains from one sample in a study of beta chain features in type 1 diabetes. This table comes from immunoSEQ multiplex PCR, and its TCRdb copy is limited to in-frame clones, with some not included. There are 95,000 to 150,000 clones in the sample; around 17% occur only once, and over 2% lies in the top ten. Sequenced material: central memory CD4+ T cells from blood. Receptor source: a man aged 30 to 39 with type 1 diabetes. CDR3s include the opening cysteine and the closing phenylalanine or tryptophan. A D gene is named only where the DNA matches it firmly. Size is stated for part of the rows, as once, few or many counts, or as a class when the clone is expanded.

DNA: TGTGCCACCAGCAGAGCCGGCTCGGGGAATGAGCAGTTCTTC; CDR3: CATSRAGSGNEQFF; size: -; V: TRBV15; J: TRBJ2-1; D: -
DNA: TGTGCCAGCAGCCAAGATGGGACAGAGCAAGAGACCCAGTACTTC; CDR3: CASSQDGTEQETQYF; size: -; V: TRBV4-2; J: TRBJ2-5; D: TRBD1
DNA: TGCGCCAGCAGCCTCTCCAACCAGAACACTGAAGCTTTCTTT; CDR3: CASSLSNQNTEAFF; size: -; V: TRBV4-3; J: TRBJ1-1; D: -
DNA: TGTGCCTGGAGTGTAAAATATTCGGGCTACACCTTC; CDR3: CAWSVKYSGYTF; size: many; V: TRBV30; J: TRBJ1-2; D: -
DNA: TGTGCCAGCAGTTACTCGGACAGGGGGCTCGAGCAGTACTTC; CDR3: CASSYSDRGLEQYF; size: few; V: TRBV6-6; J: TRBJ2-7; D: TRBD1
DNA: TGCGCCAGCAGCTTGACAAGGGCCGGCACCGGGGAGCTGTTTTTT; CDR3: CASSLTRAGTGELFF; size: few; V: TRBV5-1; J: TRBJ2-2; D: -
DNA: TGTGCCAGCAGCTCAAGCTCCTACGAGCAGTACTTC; CDR3: CASSSSSYEQYF; size: many; V: TRBV7-2; J: TRBJ2-7; D: -
DNA: TGTGCCAGCAGCTTAGATTCCTTCTATGGCTACACCTTC; CDR3: CASSLDSFYGYTF; size: -; V: TRBV7-8; J: TRBJ1-2; D: -
DNA: TGTGCCAGCAGCACGGGACTAGCGGGCTCCTACGAGCAGTACTTC; CDR3: CASSTGLAGSYEQYF; size: few; V: TRBV11-2; J: TRBJ2-7; D: TRBD2
DNA: TGTGCCAGTAGTGGACAGGGGGCGGGCGGGGAGCTGTTTTTT; CDR3: CASSGQGAGGELFF; size: few; V: TRBV7-2; J: TRBJ2-2; D: TRBD1
DNA: TGCAGCGTCCGACAGGAGGAAAATGAGCAGTTCTTC; CDR3: CSVRQEENEQFF; size: -; V: TRBV29-1; J: TRBJ2-1; D: -
DNA: TGTGCCAGCAGTTACTCGATGGGGACAGCCAAAAACATTCAGTACTTC; CDR3: CASSYSMGTAKNIQYF; size: few; V: TRBV6-5; J: TRBJ2-4; D: -
DNA: TGTGCCAGCAGCCAAGGAAACGGCGGGGGGGCAGGAGAGACCCAGTACTTC; CDR3: CASSQGNGGGAGETQYF; size: few; V: TRBV4-2; J: TRBJ2-5; D: TRBD2
DNA: TGTGCCAGCTCACCACCGACAAGGGATACGCAGTATTTT; CDR3: CASSPPTRDTQYF; size: few; V: TRBV18; J: TRBJ2-3; D: -
DNA: TGTGCCAGCAGCTTCGGACTGGACCTAAGCACAGATACGCAGTATTTT; CDR3: CASSFGLDLSTDTQYF; size: few; V: TRBV7-9; J: TRBJ2-3; D: -
DNA: TGTGCCAGCAGCACTAGCGGGGGGCTAACCTACAATGAGCAGTTCTTC; CDR3: CASSTSGGLTYNEQFF; size: few; V: TRBV9; J: TRBJ2-1; D: TRBD2
DNA: TGTGCCAGCAACCACCGGGAAAGCGATACGCAGTATTTT; CDR3: CASNHRESDTQYF; size: -; V: TRBV6-5; J: TRBJ2-3; D: -
DNA: TGTGCCAGCAGCGTAGGGACAGACACCGGGGAGCTGTTTTTT; CDR3: CASSVGTDTGELFF; size: few; V: TRBV9; J: TRBJ2-2; D: -
DNA: TGTGCCAGCAGCTCACGGACTAGCGGGGTAACGCAGTATTTT; CDR3: CASSSRTSGVTQYF; size: -; V: TRBV11-3; J: TRBJ2-3; D: TRBD2
DNA: TGTGCCAGCAGCTTCCCCCCGAACACCGGGGAGCTGTTTTTT; CDR3: CASSFPPNTGELFF; size: -; V: TRBV7-6; J: TRBJ2-2; D: -
DNA: TGCGCCAGCAGCTCCCGGGGGACCCAGTACTTC; CDR3: CASSSRGTQYF; size: -; V: TRBV5-1; J: TRBJ2-5; D: -
DNA: TGTGCCAGCAGCTTAATCAGGGGGGACGGCTACACCTTC; CDR3: CASSLIRGDGYTF; size: few; V: TRBV7-8; J: TRBJ1-2; D: TRBD1
DNA: TGCGCCAGCAGCTTACTTGCAGGCAACACCGGGGAGCTGTTTTTT; CDR3: CASSLLAGNTGELFF; size: -; V: TRBV5-1; J: TRBJ2-2; D: -
DNA: TGTGCCAGCAGCTCATCGGACCCTTACAATGAGCAGTTCTTC; CDR3: CASSSSDPYNEQFF; size: many; V: TRBV7-9; J: TRBJ2-1; D: -
DNA: TGTGCCAGCAGCCGGAGCGGGCGGGACAGCTCTGGAAACACCATATATTTT; CDR3: CASSRSGRDSSGNTIYF; size: -; V: TRBV7-9; J: TRBJ1-3; D: TRBD1
DNA: TGTGCCAGCAGCGTAGCCCCAGGAGGGGAGCTGTTTTTT; CDR3: CASSVAPGGELFF; size: many; V: TRBV9; J: TRBJ2-2; D: -
DNA: TGTGCCAGCAGCGTAGCTACCCCCGGGGTGACCGGGGAGCTGTTTTTT; CDR3: CASSVATPGVTGELFF; size: -; V: TRBV9; J: TRBJ2-2; D: -
DNA: TGTGCCAGCAGCGCCGCTAGAGGTGTGGACACTGAAGCTTTCTTT; CDR3: CASSAARGVDTEAFF; size: few; V: TRBV6-6; J: TRBJ1-1; D: -
DNA: TGTGCCAGCAACCAGGAGACTTACAATGAGCAGTTCTTC; CDR3: CASNQETYNEQFF; size: -; V: TRBV2; J: TRBJ2-1; D: -
DNA: TGTGCCAGCAGTGTAGGCCTTGGCGCTAACTATGGCTACACCTTC; CDR3: CASSVGLGANYGYTF; size: few; V: TRBV2; J: TRBJ1-2; D: -
DNA: TGTGCCAGCAGCTCACAGGGGGCCGGCACTGAAGCTTTCTTT; CDR3: CASSSQGAGTEAFF; size: -; V: TRBV11-1; J: TRBJ1-1; D: TRBD1
DNA: TGTGCCAGCAGCTTCCGCCAAGGACAGGGAATACCCTACGAGCAGTACTTC; CDR3: CASSFRQGQGIPYEQYF; size: -; V: TRBV7-6; J: TRBJ2-7; D: TRBD1
DNA: TGTGCCAGCAGCCTGCTGCGGTACGAGCAGTACTTC; CDR3: CASSLLRYEQYF; size: few; V: TRBV28; J: TRBJ2-7; D: -
DNA: TGCGCCAGCAGCCTTAGCACAGATACGCAGTATTTT; CDR3: CASSLSTDTQYF; size: -; V: TRBV5-1; J: TRBJ2-3; D: -
DNA: TGTGCCAGCACTGCTCAAGAGACCCAGTACTTC; CDR3: CASTAQETQYF; size: -; V: TRBV28; J: TRBJ2-5; D: -
DNA: TGTGCCAGCAGCTTAACTCGGGCCACAGATACGCAGTATTTT; CDR3: CASSLTRATDTQYF; size: -; V: TRBV7-2; J: TRBJ2-3; D: -
DNA: TGTGCCAGCTCACCACCGAGGACAGGGTCTGGAAACACCATATATTTT; CDR3: CASSPPRTGSGNTIYF; size: -; V: TRBV18; J: TRBJ1-3; D: TRBD1
DNA: TGTGCCAGCAGGATAGCGGCGGGTACCTACGAGCAGTACTTC; CDR3: CASRIAAGTYEQYF; size: -; V: TRBV11-2; J: TRBJ2-7; D: -
DNA: TGTGCCAGCAGCTTAACAGCTTCGAACACCGGGGAGCTGTTTTTT; CDR3: CASSLTASNTGELFF; size: few; V: TRBV11-2; J: TRBJ2-2; D: -
DNA: TGTGCCAGTAGTATAGTTGGCGGCGGCTTCACCGGGGAGCTGTTTTTT; CDR3: CASSIVGGGFTGELFF; size: many; V: TRBV19; J: TRBJ2-2; D: -
DNA: TGTGCCAGCAGCTTGCGGACAGACCGGATGAACACTGAAGCTTTCTTT; CDR3: CASSLRTDRMNTEAFF; size: -; V: TRBV5-6; J: TRBJ1-1; D: -
DNA: TGTGCCATCAGTGGGTCACAGAGTATCAATGAGCAGTTCTTC; CDR3: CAISGSQSINEQFF; size: many; V: TRBV10-3; J: TRBJ2-1; D: -
DNA: TGTGCCTGGAGTGTGGGGCCTCTTGAAAAACTGTTTTTT; CDR3: CAWSVGPLEKLFF; size: few; V: TRBV30; J: TRBJ1-4; D: -
DNA: TGCGCCAGCAGCCAAGAGGTGGGGGCAGGCCGAAACTCCTACGAGCAGTACTTC; CDR3: CASSQEVGAGRNSYEQYF; size: -; V: TRBV4-3; J: TRBJ2-7; D: -
DNA: TGTGCCAGCAGCAAGATGACCTTCCCCTACGAGCAGTACTTC; CDR3: CASSKMTFPYEQYF; size: once; V: TRBV5-6; J: TRBJ2-7; D: -
DNA: TGTGCCAGCAGCCAAGATAGTAAGAACACTGAAGCTTTCTTT; CDR3: CASSQDSKNTEAFF; size: -; V: TRBV4-2; J: TRBJ1-1; D: -
DNA: TGTGCCGGCAGATACCAGGGGGACTACACCTTC; CDR3: CAGRYQGDYTF; size: few; V: TRBV6-6; J: TRBJ1-2; D: TRBD1
DNA: TGCAGCGCCATCCGACAGGGAACTAATGAAAAACTGTTTTTT; CDR3: CSAIRQGTNEKLFF; size: -; V: TRBV29-1; J: TRBJ1-4; D: TRBD1
DNA: TGTGCCAACCCAGTGGGGACCCAGTACTTC; CDR3: CANPVGTQYF; size: few; V: TRBV7-6; J: TRBJ2-5; D: -
DNA: TGTGCCAGCAGCTTGTCCGGGACAGACGAGACCCAGTACTTC; CDR3: CASSLSGTDETQYF; size: many; V: TRBV7-9; J: TRBJ2-5; D: TRBD1